The 15 T cell receptor beta chains given below trace back to one sample, sequenced in a study of cytomegalovirus exposure and HLA in healthy donors. Primers included in the PCR were 60 Vbeta and 13 Jbeta primers. TCRdb's copy holds only in-frame clones and misses some; the assay was immunoSEQ multiplex PCR. The top ten hold about 1.6% of the sample, which has about 180,000 clones, over 80% seen once. Sequenced material: PBMCs. The origin of the receptors is a man in his forties or fifties in good health and CMV-seronegative.

This clone was counted between two and nine times. The CDR3 loop reads CASSVFPSTDTQYF. The CDR3, as DNA: TGTGCCAGCAGCGTATTCCCTAGCACAGATACGCAGTATTTT. The chain carries TRBV9 and TRBJ2-3; no reliable D call. This CDR3 comprises 14 residues. CDR1 is SGDLS, CDR2 YYNGEE, per germline. Trimming took off 1 base at V and 0 bases at J, with 6 bases between the two ends.

V is TRBV30 and J is TRBJ1-3; TRBD1 matches at 9 bases. The CDR3 totals 17 residues. Per the germline V gene, CDR1 is GTSNPN and CDR2 is SVGIG (reference sequence). V was clipped by 2 bases and J by 0 bases; unmatched bases: 8. In DNA form, the CDR3 reads TGTGCCTGGAGTAGGACGGGACAGGGTCTCTCTGGAAACACCATATATTTT. Protein sequence: CAWSRTGQGLSGNTIYF.

This chain connects TRBV5-4 to TRBJ2-7; 9 bases align to TRBD2. The CDR3 is 15 amino acids. Germline V gene lookup returns CDR1 SGHNT and CDR2 YYREEE (reference sequence). With 0 bases clipped from V and 7 bases from J, the junction kept 8 bases outside the gene matches. CDR3 in DNA: TGTGCCAGCAGCTTGGTGGGCGGGAGGGCCGAGGAGCAGTACTTC. Protein product: CASSLVGGRAEEQYF. Full variable domain (outside the CDR3, taken from reference TRBV5-4 and TRBJ2-7): ETGVTQSPTHLIKTRGQQVTLRCSSQSGHNTVSWYQQALGQGPQFIFQYYREEENGRGNFPPRFSGLQFPNYSSELNVNALELDDSALYLCASSLVGGRAEEQYFGPGTRLTVT.

This sequence joins TRBV5-4 and TRBJ2-2; 8 bases match TRBD1. V was pared by 4 bases and J by 4 bases, with 6 bases of the junction left unmatched. In germline, CDR1 is SGHNT, CDR2 YYREEE (reference sequence). The CDR3 consists of 15 residues. In DNA form, the CDR3 reads TGTGCCAGCAGCCCTAGGACAGGGTTCACCGGGGAGCTGTTTTTT. This encodes CASSPRTGFTGELFF. Together with reference TRBV5-4 and TRBJ2-2, the CDR3 gives the full variable domain: ETGVTQSPTHLIKTRGQQVTLRCSSQSGHNTVSWYQQALGQGPQFIFQYYREEENGRGNFPPRFSGLQFPNYSSELNVNALELDDSALYLCASSPRTGFTGELFFGEGSRLTVL.

The rearrangement links TRBV7-6 to TRBJ1-1; perhaps TRBD1 as D (6 bases). The CDR3 is 15 residues long. Germline CDR1 SGHVS, CDR2 FNYEAQ. Trimming took 9 bases from V and 2 from J, leaving 19 bases between them. The CDR3 nucleotides are TGTGCCAGTAACCGTAAGAGGGGGTATAACACTGAAGCTTTCTTT. Translation: CASNRKRGYNTEAFF.

This sequence joins TRBV4-1 and TRBJ1-4; maybe TRBD1 (6 bases). The CDR3 runs to 16 residues. Germline assignment: CDR1 MGHRA and CDR2 YSYEKL. V was shortened by 2 bases and J by 3 bases, with 13 bases between the two germline ends. The CDR3 DNA reads TGCGCCAGCAGCCAACAGGGGACCGCCTCTAATGAAAAACTGTTTTTT. This encodes CASSQQGTASNEKLFF.

This sequence joins TRBV21-1 and TRBJ1-1; whether TRBD1, the table's D call, matches the DNA was not checked. TRBV21-1 is annotated as a pseudogene. This CDR3 comprises 15 residues. CDR3 in amino acids: CASSKGRGLWTEAFF. The CDR3 nucleotides read TGTGCCAGCAGCAAGGGCAGGGGGCTTTGGACTGAAGCTTTCTTT.

This clone was detected once. The chain links TRBV5-4 to TRBJ2-5; 7 positions match TRBD1. CDR1 is SGHNT, CDR2 YYREEE, per germline (reference sequence). This CDR3 spans 14 amino acids. J gave up 1 base and V 4 bases, and 4 bases lay outside the gene matches. The chain's CDR3 is CASSPTGVQETQYF. The CDR3 nucleotides are TGTGCCAGCAGCCCCACAGGGGTCCAAGAGACCCAGTACTTC. The variable domain in full, with the rest retrieved from reference TRBV5-4 and TRBJ2-5, is ETGVTQSPTHLIKTRGQQVTLRCSSQSGHNTVSWYQQALGQGPQFIFQYYREEENGRGNFPPRFSGLQFPNYSSELNVNALELDDSALYLCASSPTGVQETQYFGPGTRLLVL.

The chain carries TRBV1 and TRBJ2-5; the D call of TRBD2 is as the table states it, not checked on the DNA. TRBV1 is described as a pseudogene. CDR3 length equals 13 residues. The CDR3 sequence is CTSSRGVQETQYF. The DNA of the CDR3 is TGCACCAGCAGCCGGGGGGTACAAGAGACCCAGTACTTC.

The gene calls are TRBV27 and TRBJ2-3; weak D call: TRBD2 (5 bases). The CDR3 length is 18 residues. Between the trimmed V and J ends, which lost 4 bases and 4 bases, there was a span of 24 bases. Germline loops: CDR1 MNHEY, CDR2 SMNVEV (reference sequence). The CDR3 region is CASSSLFRGRQGADTQYF. CDR3 in DNA: TGTGCCAGCAGTTCCCTCTTTCGGGGTCGACAAGGAGCAGATACGCAGTATTTT.

This chain uses TRBV6-4 with TRBJ1-2; D might be TRBD1 (5 bases). Germline V gene lookup returns CDR1 MRHNA and CDR2 SNTAGT. V was pared by 0 bases and J by 2 bases, with 10 bases between. The CDR3 has 15 amino acids. The CDR3 sequence: CASSDSKGLNYGYTF. The CDR3, as DNA: TGTGCCAGCAGTGACTCAAAGGGGCTGAACTATGGCTACACCTTC.

The V and J genes are TRBV28 and TRBJ2-7; possible D gene TRBD2, 7 bases. The CDR3 extends over 15 amino acids. Trimming left V 3 bases short and J 7 bases short, with 19 bases between. CDR1 and CDR2 (germline): MDHEN, SYDVKM. CDR3 nucleotide sequence: TGTGCCAGCAGTTTCCTTGCGGGGGCCTTGGGAGAGCAGTACTTC. Its translation is CASSFLAGALGEQYF.

The genes are TRBV9 and TRBJ1-1, with D possibly being TRBD1 (6 bases). V lost 3 bases and J 3 bases, leaving 18 bases between the germline ends. CDR3 size: 16 residues. Germline lookup yields CDR1 SGDLS and CDR2 YYNGEE. The chain's CDR3 is CASSEGVRVGDTEAFF. CDR3 nucleotides: TGTGCCAGCAGCGAGGGGGTCCGGGTAGGGGACACTGAAGCTTTCTTT.

The chain recombines TRBV9 with TRBJ2-1; D is perhaps TRBD1 (6 bases). Germline V gene lookup returns CDR1 SGDLS and CDR2 YYNGEE. Trimming removed 1 base from V and 2 bases from J, with 7 bases in between. The length of the CDR3 is 14 residues. The CDR3 loop is CASSVKGAYNEQFF. The CDR3 DNA is TGTGCCAGCAGCGTAAAGGGGGCCTACAATGAGCAGTTCTTC.

The chain combines TRBV7-2 with TRBJ2-2; TRBD1 aligns across 9 bases. Germline V CDR1 and CDR2: SGHTA, FQGNSA. Unmatched junction bases numbered 9, after V lost 6 bases and J lost 1 base. The CDR3 has 17 residues. The DNA of the CDR3 is TGTGCCAGCAGGACCACAGGGGGCGCCGGGAACACCGGGGAGCTGTTTTTT. Protein sequence: CASRTTGGAGNTGELFF.